This T cell receptor (beta chain) was identified during a study of cytomegalovirus exposure and HLA in healthy donors. The PCR contained 60 Vbeta and 13 Jbeta primers. Using immunoSEQ multiplex PCR, the repertoire was profiled, and TCRdb retains in-frame clones only, with some absent. The repertoire has some 110,000 clones, roughly four fifths of them found once; the top ten carry around 5.8%. The germline V gene encodes CDR1 SGHAT and CDR2 FQNNGV. V was trimmed by 5 bases and J by 2 bases, leaving 19 bases between them. CDR3 length: 16 amino acids. This clone was counted a few times. Sequenced input: PBMCs. The chain has TRBV11-2 and TRBJ2-7; D is perhaps TRBD1 (6 bases). This clonotype was sampled from a woman between 45 and 65 years old in good health and CMV-seropositive. CDR3 sequence (DNA): TGTGCCAGCAGCCACATGCCGGGACAAGGGCCCTACGAGCAGTACTTC. This codes for CASSHMPGQGPYEQYF. The full variable domain, its missing parts supplied by reference TRBV11-2 and TRBJ2-7, is EAGVAQSPRYKIIEKRQSVAFWCNPISGHATLYWYQQILGQGPKLLIQFQNNGVVDDSQLPKDRFSAERLKGVDSTLKIQPAKLEDSAVYLCASSHMPGQGPYEQYFGPGTRLTVT.